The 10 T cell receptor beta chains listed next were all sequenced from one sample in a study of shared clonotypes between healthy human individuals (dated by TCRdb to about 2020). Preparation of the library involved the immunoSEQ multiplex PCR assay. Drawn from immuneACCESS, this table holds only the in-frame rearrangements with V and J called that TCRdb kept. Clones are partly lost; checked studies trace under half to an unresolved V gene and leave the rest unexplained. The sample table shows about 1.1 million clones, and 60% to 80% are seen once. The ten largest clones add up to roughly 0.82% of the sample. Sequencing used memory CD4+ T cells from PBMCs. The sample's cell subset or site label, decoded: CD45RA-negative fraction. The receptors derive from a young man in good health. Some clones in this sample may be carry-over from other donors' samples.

The CDR3 here is CSAAKAVGFMNTEAFF. CDR3 nucleotide sequence: TGCAGCGCCGCCAAGGCAGTGGGGTTCATGAACACTGAAGCTTTCTTT. This chain joins TRBV29-1 and TRBJ1-1; D gene unclear. This CDR3 region has 16 residues. Trimming removed 7 bases at V and 0 bases at J, with 21 bases between. Germline CDR1 and CDR2: SQVTM and ANQGSEA.

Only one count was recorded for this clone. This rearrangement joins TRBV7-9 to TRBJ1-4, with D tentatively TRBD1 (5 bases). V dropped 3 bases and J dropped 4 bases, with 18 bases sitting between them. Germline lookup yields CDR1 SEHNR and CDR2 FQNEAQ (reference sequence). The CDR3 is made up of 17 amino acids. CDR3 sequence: CASSLGFPDKVNEKLFF. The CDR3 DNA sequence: TGTGCCAGCAGCTTGGGGTTTCCGGACAAGGTTAATGAAAAACTGTTTTTT.

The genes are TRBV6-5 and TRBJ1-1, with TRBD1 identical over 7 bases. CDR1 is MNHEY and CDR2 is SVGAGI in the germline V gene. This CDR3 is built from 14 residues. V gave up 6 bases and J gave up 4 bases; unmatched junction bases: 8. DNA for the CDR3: TGTGCCAGCAGCCAACAGGGGACGGCCACTGAAGCTTTCTTT. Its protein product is CASSQQGTATEAFF.

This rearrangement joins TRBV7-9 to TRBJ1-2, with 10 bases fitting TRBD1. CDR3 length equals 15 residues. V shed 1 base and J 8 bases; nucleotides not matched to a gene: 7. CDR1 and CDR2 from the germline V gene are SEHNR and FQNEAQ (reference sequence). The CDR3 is CASSLGLTGGGGYTF. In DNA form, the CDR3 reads TGTGCCAGCAGCTTAGGTTTGACAGGGGGCGGCGGCTACACCTTC.

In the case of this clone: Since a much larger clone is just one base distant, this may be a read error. The DNA for the CDR3 is TGTGCCAGCAGAAGGCCCGGCGGGGAGCTGTTTTTT. Its protein is CASRRPGGELFF. The chain uses TRBV5-5 and TRBJ2-2; D is undetermined. The CDR3 runs to 12 residues. Trimming left V 5 bases short and J 7 bases short, with 9 bases between. Germline V gives CDR1 SGHKS, CDR2 YYEKEE (reference sequence).

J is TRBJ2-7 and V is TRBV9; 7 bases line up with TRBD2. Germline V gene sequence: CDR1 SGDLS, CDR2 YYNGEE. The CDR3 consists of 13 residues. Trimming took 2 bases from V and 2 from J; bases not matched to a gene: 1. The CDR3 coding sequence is TGTGCCAGCAGCGTGGGAGGGCCCTACGAGCAGTACTTC. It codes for CASSVGGPYEQYF.

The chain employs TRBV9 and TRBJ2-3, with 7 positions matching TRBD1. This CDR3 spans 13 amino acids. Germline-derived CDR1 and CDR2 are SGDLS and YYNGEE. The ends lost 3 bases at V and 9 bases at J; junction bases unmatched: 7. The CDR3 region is CASSADEGGTQYF. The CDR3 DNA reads TGTGCCAGCAGCGCCGACGAAGGGGGCACGCAGTATTTT. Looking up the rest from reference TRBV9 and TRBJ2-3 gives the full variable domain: DSGVTQTPKHLITATGQRVTLRCSPRSGDLSVYWYQQSLDQGLQFLIQYYNGEERAKGNILERFSAQQFPDLHSELNLSSLELGDSALYFCASSADEGGTQYFGPGTRLTVL.

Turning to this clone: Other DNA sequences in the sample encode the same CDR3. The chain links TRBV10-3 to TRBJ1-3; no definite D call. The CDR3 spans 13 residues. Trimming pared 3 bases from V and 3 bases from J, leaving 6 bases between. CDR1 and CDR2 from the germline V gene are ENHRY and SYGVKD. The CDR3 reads CAISESSGNTIYF. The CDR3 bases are TGTGCCATCAGTGAATCAAGTGGAAACACCATATATTTT.

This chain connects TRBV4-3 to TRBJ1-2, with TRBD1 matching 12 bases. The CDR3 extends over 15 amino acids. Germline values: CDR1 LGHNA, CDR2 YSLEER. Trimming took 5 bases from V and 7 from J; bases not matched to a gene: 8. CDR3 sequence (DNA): TGCGCCAGCAGCGTCTCCGGGACAGGGGGCTTTGGCTACACCTTC. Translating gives CASSVSGTGGFGYTF.

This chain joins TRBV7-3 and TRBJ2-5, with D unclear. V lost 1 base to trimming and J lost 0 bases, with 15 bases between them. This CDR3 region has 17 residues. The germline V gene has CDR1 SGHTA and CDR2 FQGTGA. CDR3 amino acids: CASSLKGPRKYQETQYF. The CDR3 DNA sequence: TGTGCCAGCAGCTTAAAGGGCCCCAGGAAGTACCAAGAGACCCAGTACTTC. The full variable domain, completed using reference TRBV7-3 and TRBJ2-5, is GAGVSQTPSNKVTEKGKYVELRCDPISGHTALYWYRQSLGQGPEFLIYFQGTGAADDSGLPNDRFFAVRPEGSVSTLKIQRTERGDSAVYLCASSLKGPRKYQETQYFGPGTRLLVL.